Listed here are 16 T cell receptor beta chains from one sample, sequenced in a study of blood T cell repertoires in COVID-19. Repertoires were generated with immunoSEQ multiplex PCR, while TCRdb's copy carries only in-frame clones and drops some. Among 250,000 to 300,000 clones listed, more than 65% were seen once. The sequenced material came from PBMCs or T cells enriched from blood (not recorded which). Receptors were obtained from a middle-aged man who had recovered from COVID-19.

J is TRBJ1-5 and V is TRBV7-3, with D possibly TRBD1 on 6 matching bases. Germline V CDR1 and CDR2: SGHTA, FQGTGA. The CDR3 sequence is 17 residues long. V dropped 3 bases and J dropped 1 base, with 16 bases sitting between them. CDR3 DNA: TGTGCCAGCAGCTTGATAGGGGGAAGGAGGAGCAATCAGCCCCAGCATTTT. Translation gives CASSLIGGRRSNQPQHF.

The genes are TRBV7-9 and TRBJ2-3; 9 nucleotides agree with TRBD2. The germline V gene has CDR1 SEHNR and CDR2 FQNEAQ (reference sequence). The CDR3 runs 15 residues. V lost 4 bases, J lost 3 bases, and 5 bases stayed unmatched. The CDR3 bases are TGTGCCAGCAGCTCGACTAGCGGACGGACAGATACGCAGTATTTT. This sequence encodes CASSSTSGRTDTQYF.

The genes are TRBV10-3 and TRBJ1-5; maybe TRBD1 (6 bases). The germline V gene has CDR1 ENHRY and CDR2 SYGVKD. Deletions cut 0 bases from V and 0 bases from J, with 9 bases between. The CDR3 consists of 16 residues. This CDR3 reads CAISESGQHSNQPQHF. DNA of the CDR3: TGTGCCATCAGTGAGTCGGGACAACATAGCAATCAGCCCCAGCATTTT.

This clone was detected once. The chain carries TRBV10-3 and TRBJ1-6, with D possibly matching TRBD1 (6 bases). The CDR3 has 15 amino acids. The V end was cut by 6 bases, the J end by 5 bases, with 14 bases between. Germline assignment: CDR1 ENHRY and CDR2 SYGVKD. DNA for the CDR3: TGTGCCATCAGGGGCGGGGGGCTGGATAATTCACCCCTCCACTTT. This translates into CAIRGGGLDNSPLHF.

The chain couples TRBV5-1 to TRBJ1-5; TRBD1 aligns across 9 bases. V gave up 4 bases and J gave up 4 bases; unmatched junction bases: 9. The CDR3 loop spans 16 amino acids. Germline-derived CDR1 and CDR2 are SGHRS and YFSETQ. CDR3 residues: CASSPGTGNRNQPQHF. CDR3 bases: TGCGCCAGCAGCCCCGGGACAGGGAATAGGAATCAGCCCCAGCATTTT.

CDR3 bases: TGTGCCACCGAGACAGGGTTAGGTTCACCCCTCCACTTT. Translated, it gives CATETGLGSPLHF. The chain recombines TRBV11-2 with TRBJ1-6; 7 bases agree with TRBD1. CDR3 length equals 13 residues. Germline V gene lookup returns CDR1 SGHAT and CDR2 FQNNGV. V shed 10 bases and J 9 bases; nucleotides not matched to a gene: 9.

This chain joins TRBV7-2 and TRBJ2-7; TRBD1 matches 7 bases. The CDR3 is 13 residues long. V was clipped by 5 bases and J by 9 bases; unmatched bases: 10. Germline V gene lookup returns CDR1 SGHTA and CDR2 FQGNSA. CDR3 in DNA: TGTGCCAGCAGCCCTCCGGGACAGTATCGGCAGTACTTC. It specifies CASSPPGQYRQYF.

V is TRBV7-2 and J is TRBJ1-3; possibly TRBD1 for D (5 bases). Germline CDR1 and CDR2: SGHTA and FQGNSA. The CDR3 has 16 residues. V dropped 3 bases and J dropped 4 bases, with 16 bases sitting between them. The CDR3 DNA follows: TGTGCCAGCAGCTTCCACCAGGGAGGACCCGGAAACACCATATATTTT. Its translation: CASSFHQGGPGNTIYF.

V and J are TRBV6-5 and TRBJ1-5; no clear D. CDR1 is MNHEY and CDR2 is SVGAGI in the germline V gene. Trimming stripped 2 bases from V and 3 bases from J, with 5 bases between. The CDR3 runs 13 residues. CDR3 protein: CASSYAYNQPQHF. The CDR3 DNA reads as TGTGCCAGCAGTTACGCGTACAATCAGCCCCAGCATTTT.

The chain couples TRBV19 to TRBJ1-1; TRBD1 is a possible D gene (6 bases). In germline, CDR1 is LNHDA, CDR2 SQIVND (reference sequence). The length of the CDR3 is 13 residues. With 5 bases removed from V and 0 bases from J, the gap between germline ends came to 7 bases. The CDR3 is CASSWGLNTEAFF. As DNA, the CDR3 is TGTGCCAGTAGTTGGGGGCTGAACACTGAAGCTTTCTTT.

V is TRBV29-1 and J is TRBJ1-1; 9 bases agree with TRBD1. The CDR3 is made up of 12 amino acids. Germline CDR1 is SQVTM and CDR2 is ANQGSEA. Unmatched junction bases numbered 7, after V lost 5 bases and J lost 9 bases. This CDR3 reads CSVIRDRDKAFF. The DNA for the CDR3 is TGCAGCGTTATCCGGGACAGGGATAAAGCTTTCTTT. Using reference TRBV29-1 and TRBJ1-1 for the parts outside the CDR3, the full variable domain is SAVISQKPSRDICQRGTSLTIQCQVDSQVTMMFWYRQQPGQSLTLIATANQGSEATYESGFVIDKFPISRPNLTFSTLTVSNMSPEDSSIYLCSVIRDRDKAFFGQGTRLTVV.

This sequence joins TRBV19 and TRBJ1-6; D uncertain. CDR1 and CDR2 (germline): LNHDA, SQIVND (reference sequence). This CDR3 is 17 amino acids long. Trimming pared 7 bases from V and 4 bases from J, leaving 20 bases between. The CDR3 loop is CASIDTPGKIYNSPLHF. In DNA form, the CDR3 reads TGTGCCAGTATCGACACCCCCGGGAAGATTTATAATTCACCCCTCCACTTT.

V usage is TRBV5-1 and J usage is TRBJ1-6, with D unresolved. The germline V and J ends were trimmed by 5 bases and 0 bases, with 9 bases remaining between them. There are 15 residues in the CDR3. Germline CDR1 and CDR2: SGHRS and YFSETQ. The CDR3 loop reads CASRDFSSYNSPLHF. The CDR3 nucleotides are TGCGCCAGCAGGGACTTCAGCTCCTATAATTCACCCCTCCACTTT.

The gene calls are TRBV5-6 and TRBJ1-2; TRBD1 might be the D (5 bases). CDR3 length equals 15 residues. The germline CDR1 and CDR2 sequences are SGHDT and YYEEEE. V was pared by 0 bases and J by 5 bases, with 14 bases between. CDR3 residues: CASSLAGGERYGYTF. The CDR3 bases are TGTGCCAGCAGCTTGGCCGGAGGGGAAAGGTATGGCTACACCTTC. Supplemented by reference TRBV5-6 and TRBJ1-2, the full variable domain reads DAGVTQSPTHLIKTRGQQVTLRCSPKSGHDTVSWYQQALGQGPQFIFQYYEEEERQRGNFPDRFSGHQFPNYSSELNVNALLLGDSALYLCASSLAGGERYGYTFGSGTRLTVV.

The chain couples TRBV5-4 to TRBJ2-5; maybe TRBD2 (6 bases). This CDR3 region has 14 residues. Trimming left V 3 bases short and J 4 bases short, with 13 bases between. The germline gives CDR1 SGHNT, CDR2 YYREEE (reference sequence). The DNA for the CDR3 is TGTGCCAGCAGCTCCCGACTAGATGGAGAGACCCAGTACTTC. Translated: CASSSRLDGETQYF.

J is TRBJ2-7 and V is TRBV6-2 or TRBV6-3, with 9 bases fitting TRBD2. This CDR3 comprises 15 residues. CDR1 is MNHEY, CDR2 SVGEGT, per germline. V lost 2 bases to trimming and J lost 4 bases; unmatched junction nucleotides: 6. The CDR3 nucleotides are TGTGCCAGCAGTTACGGGCCTAGCGGGATGTACGAGCAGTACTTC. It is translated as CASSYGPSGMYEQYF.